The rows below give T cell receptor beta chains drawn from one sample of a study of cytomegalovirus exposure and HLA in healthy donors. Assay: immunoSEQ multiplex PCR; the TCRdb copy retains only in-frame clones and omits some. In the table there are about 120,000 clones, 76% of which are singletons. Sequences were obtained from PBMCs. The source is a woman aged 40 to 50 in good health and CMV-seropositive. Both conserved end residues are part of each CDR3. D genes are given only for firm matches. The size entry is marked missing in some rows and otherwise reads once, few, many or a size class.

V: TRBV25-1
D: TRBD1
J: TRBJ1-6
size: -
DNA: TGTGCCAGCAGTGAACGAAGACAGGGATCCGCTAGTTCACCCCTCCACTTT
CDR3: CASSERRQGSASSPLHF

V: TRBV28
D: TRBD1
J: TRBJ1-2
size: -
DNA: TGTGCCAGCAGTTTGGGGTACAGGGGAGCCTATGGCTACACCTTC
CDR3: CASSLGYRGAYGYTF

V: TRBV2
D: -
J: TRBJ1-2
size: -
DNA: TGTGCCACCCAGGCAGGGTCCTATGGCTACACCTTC
CDR3: CATQAGSYGYTF

V: TRBV27
D: -
J: TRBJ1-4
size: -
DNA: TGTGCCAGCAGTCCTCCCCCGGTCAACTATGAAAAACTGTTTTTT
CDR3: CASSPPPVNYEKLFF

V: TRBV9
D: -
J: TRBJ1-3
size: -
DNA: TGTGCCAGCAGCGTAGGGACAAAGGGAAACACCATATATTTT
CDR3: CASSVGTKGNTIYF

V: TRBV6-5
D: -
J: TRBJ2-7
size: few
DNA: TGTGCCAGCAGCAGGGCGGCGGGGGCATACGAGCAGTACTTC
CDR3: CASSRAAGAYEQYF

V: TRBV5-1
D: TRBD2
J: TRBJ2-1
size: few
DNA: TGCGCCAGCAGCTTGGTGGTGGGGGGGAACAATGAGCAGTTCTTC
CDR3: CASSLVVGGNNEQFF

V: TRBV7-2
D: -
J: TRBJ1-2
size: -
DNA: TGTGCCAGCAGCTTAGCGGGCGGGGGGCTGGGTAAGGGCTACACCTTC
CDR3: CASSLAGGGLGKGYTF

V: TRBV7-8
D: -
J: TRBJ2-6
size: once
DNA: TGTGCCAGCAGCTTAGAGGTAGTCGGGAACAACGTCCTGACTTTC
CDR3: CASSLEVVGNNVLTF

V: TRBV5-1
D: TRBD1
J: TRBJ2-7
size: few
DNA: TGCGCCAGCAGCCCGGGACAGGTTCCTCGGTCCTACGAGCAGTACTTC
CDR3: CASSPGQVPRSYEQYF

V: TRBV7-9
D: TRBD1
J: TRBJ1-2
size: few
DNA: TGTGCCAGCAGCTTCGGACAGGGAAACTATGGCTACACCTTC
CDR3: CASSFGQGNYGYTF

V: TRBV5-1
D: TRBD1
J: TRBJ1-6
size: -
DNA: TGCGCCAGCAGCTCAGGGACAGGGGGTGATTCACCCCTCCACTTT
CDR3: CASSSGTGGDSPLHF

V: TRBV7-8
D: TRBD1
J: TRBJ1-2
size: -
DNA: TGTGCCAGCAGCTTAGCTCCGGGACAGGGGGGTTACGGCTACACCTTC
CDR3: CASSLAPGQGGYGYTF

V: TRBV7-9
D: -
J: TRBJ1-4
size: -
DNA: TGTGCCAGCAGCCTTCGTGCGGGGGGGGTTCATGAAAAACTGTTTTTT
CDR3: CASSLRAGGVHEKLFF

V: TRBV9
D: TRBD1
J: TRBJ1-2
size: -
DNA: TGTGCCAGCAGCGTAGTGGCGGAGGGGGCGCAGGACTATGGCTACACCTTC
CDR3: CASSVVAEGAQDYGYTF

V: TRBV5-1
D: -
J: TRBJ1-4
size: once
DNA: TGCGCCAGCAGCTTGGGATTCAGGGGCGCTAATGAAAAACTGTTTTTT
CDR3: CASSLGFRGANEKLFF

V: TRBV27
D: -
J: TRBJ1-2
size: -
DNA: TGTGCCAGTCGACCCTCGGGAGCAGGTGGCTACACCTTC
CDR3: CASRPSGAGGYTF

V: TRBV27
D: -
J: TRBJ2-5
size: -
DNA: TGTGCCAGCAGTTTATGGGGCACAGAGACCCAGTACTTC
CDR3: CASSLWGTETQYF

V: TRBV18
D: -
J: TRBJ1-2
size: few
DNA: TGTGCCAGCTCACCGGGGGGACTTGGCTATGGCTACACCTTC
CDR3: CASSPGGLGYGYTF

V: TRBV5-1
D: TRBD1
J: TRBJ2-7
size: once
DNA: TGCGCCAGCAGCTGGGACAGCTCCTACGAGCAGTACTTC
CDR3: CASSWDSSYEQYF

V: TRBV5-1
D: -
J: TRBJ2-7
size: -
DNA: TGCGCCAGCAGCTTGGGATTGGGGGCCAGATACGAGCAGTACTTC
CDR3: CASSLGLGARYEQYF

V: TRBV4-2
D: -
J: TRBJ2-7
size: few
DNA: TGTGCCAGCAGCCAAGACTTCGGACAGAGAAACTACGAGCAGTACTTC
CDR3: CASSQDFGQRNYEQYF

V: TRBV5-1
D: TRBD2
J: TRBJ2-3
size: -
DNA: TGCGCCAGCAGCCCGCGGGGGGAAAGCACAGATACGCAGTATTTT
CDR3: CASSPRGESTDTQYF

V: TRBV6-5
D: TRBD1
J: TRBJ1-5
size: -
DNA: TGTGCCAGCAGTCGGGACAGCCCTAATCAGCCCCAGCATTTT
CDR3: CASSRDSPNQPQHF

V: TRBV30
D: TRBD1
J: TRBJ1-4
size: once
DNA: TGTGCCTGGATGGGACAGGGGTCGGGAAAACTGTTTTTT
CDR3: CAWMGQGSGKLFF

V: TRBV6-6
D: -
J: TRBJ2-5
size: -
DNA: TGTGCCAGCCGCAGGGGAGGGGAGACCCAGTACTTC
CDR3: CASRRGGETQYF

V: TRBV2
D: -
J: TRBJ2-1
size: -
DNA: TGTGCCAGCAGGAGGGAGAGCAATGAGCAGTTCTTC
CDR3: CASRRESNEQFF

V: TRBV10-3
D: TRBD2
J: TRBJ2-1
size: -
DNA: TGTGCCATCAGAGGAAGCGGGGGGGAGGAGAATGAGCAGTTCTTC
CDR3: CAIRGSGGEENEQFF

V: TRBV4-1
D: -
J: TRBJ1-5
size: many
DNA: TGCGCCAGCAGCTCAGAGGGGGGGCGCGTCAATCAGCCCCAGCATTTT
CDR3: CASSSEGGRVNQPQHF

V: TRBV4-1
D: -
J: TRBJ1-1
size: -
DNA: TGCGCCAGCAGCCACGATTGGGGGCTGAACACTGAAGCTTTCTTT
CDR3: CASSHDWGLNTEAFF

V: TRBV19
D: TRBD1
J: TRBJ1-5
size: -
DNA: TGTGCCAGTAGTAGAGGGACAGGCAATCAGCCCCAGCATTTT
CDR3: CASSRGTGNQPQHF

V: TRBV7-2
D: TRBD2
J: TRBJ2-1
size: -
DNA: TGTGCCAGCAGCTTAGCGCCCCTAGCGGGGGGCGCCCAGTTCTTC
CDR3: CASSLAPLAGGAQFF

V: TRBV9
D: -
J: TRBJ2-1
size: -
DNA: TGTGCCAGCAGCGGGGGGTCGTGGGGGGGCAACAATGAGCAGTTCTTC
CDR3: CASSGGSWGGNNEQFF

V: TRBV19
D: -
J: TRBJ2-1
size: -
DNA: TGTGCCAGTACTCGGGTTCTTAGCTCCTACAATGAGCAGTTCTTC
CDR3: CASTRVLSSYNEQFF

V: TRBV29-1
D: -
J: TRBJ2-6
size: -
DNA: TGCAGCGTTGAGGACTTCATGTCTGGGGCCAACGTCCTGACTTTC
CDR3: CSVEDFMSGANVLTF

V: TRBV2
D: -
J: TRBJ2-1
size: few
DNA: TGTGCCAGGGGGGCGGGTACGATCTACAATGAGCAGTTCTTC
CDR3: CARGAGTIYNEQFF

V: TRBV6-5
D: -
J: TRBJ1-1
size: few
DNA: TGTGCCAGCAGGCCGGGACCGGTGGGGGCCGAAGCTTTCTTT
CDR3: CASRPGPVGAEAFF

V: TRBV18
D: TRBD1
J: TRBJ1-6
size: -
DNA: TGTGCCAGCTCACCAATCGACAGGGTTTATAATTCACCCCTCCACTTT
CDR3: CASSPIDRVYNSPLHF